A selection of T cell receptor beta chains follows, all from one sample in a study of blood T cell repertoires in COVID-19. Method: immunoSEQ multiplex PCR; TCRdb's copy keeps in-frame clones and lacks some. This table holds 55,000 or so clones, roughly 90% found once. Sequenced sample: peripheral blood. These receptors came from a middle-aged man with COVID-19, enrolled during active disease. CDR3s include the opening cysteine and the closing phenylalanine or tryptophan. The D gene is left open where the match is weak. Rows give clone size only sometimes, using once, few, many, or a class for an expanded clone.

v_gene	d_gene	j_gene	abundance	CDR3nt	CDR3aa
TRBV9	NA	TRBJ1-5	NA	TGTGCCAGCAGCACCCAGGGGTCCATCAATCAGCCCCAGCATTTT	CASSTQGSINQPQHF
TRBV2	TRBD2	TRBJ2-7	NA	TGTGCCAGCAGTTCAGGACTAGCGGGAGGGGGTTACGAGCAGTACTTC	CASSSGLAGGGYEQYF
TRBV5-1	TRBD2	TRBJ2-3	few	TGCGCCAGCACTCTCCTGGGGGGGGGAGGCACAGATACGCAGTATTTT	CASTLLGGGGTDTQYF
TRBV12-3/TRBV12-4	NA	TRBJ1-1	NA	TGTGCCAGCAGTTTATCAGTCAACACTGAAGCTTTCTTT	CASSLSVNTEAFF
TRBV25-1	TRBD1	TRBJ1-4	NA	TGTGCCAGCAGTGACTCTCGGACAGGCGGTGTTGAAAAACTGTTTTTT	CASSDSRTGGVEKLFF
TRBV27	NA	TRBJ2-1	NA	TGTGCCAGCAGTCCGGATACCGCGGGAATCTACAATGAGCAGTTCTTC	CASSPDTAGIYNEQFF
TRBV5-4	NA	TRBJ1-6	NA	TGTGCCAGCAGCTTGTCGCCAGGCTCCTATAATTCACCCCTCCACTTT	CASSLSPGSYNSPLHF
TRBV6-5	NA	TRBJ1-1	NA	TGTGCCAGCCACAGGGCCAACACTGAAGCTTTCTTT	CASHRANTEAFF
TRBV2	TRBD1	TRBJ2-3	NA	TGTGCCAGCAGTGAAAACAGGGGAAGCACAGATACGCAGTATTTT	CASSENRGSTDTQYF
TRBV11-2	TRBD1	TRBJ1-1	NA	TGTGCCAGCAGCGCTCAGGGGGCGAACACTGAAGCTTTCTTT	CASSAQGANTEAFF
TRBV28	NA	TRBJ2-2	NA	TGTGCCAGCAGTTTATGGCAGGGTTTGAACACCGGGGAGCTGTTTTTT	CASSLWQGLNTGELFF
TRBV5-1	TRBD2	TRBJ2-1	NA	TGCGCCAGCAGCTTGGTGGCGGGGGGTTACAATGAGCAGTTCTTC	CASSLVAGGYNEQFF
TRBV28	TRBD2	TRBJ2-6	NA	TGTGCCAGCAGCCGGGGACTAGCGGGACCCTCTGGGGCCAACGTCCTGACTTTC	CASSRGLAGPSGANVLTF
TRBV30	TRBD2	TRBJ2-7	NA	TGTGCCTGGAGTGTAAGGGCCGGGCAAGAGAAGCGGGAGGGTAGAAACGAGCAGTACTTC	CAWSVRAGQEKREGRNEQYF
TRBV11-2	TRBD2	TRBJ2-7	NA	TGTGCCAGCAGCCCCCCGCCTAGCGGGGCAACCTACGAGCAGTACTTC	CASSPPPSGATYEQYF
TRBV27	TRBD2	TRBJ2-4	once	TGTGCCAGCAGTTTTGTAGCGGGGGATGCCAAAAACATTCAGTACTTC	CASSFVAGDAKNIQYF
TRBV2	TRBD1	TRBJ2-2	NA	TGTGCCAGCAGAGACGCCGGGACAGGGTTCACCGGGGAGCTGTTTTTT	CASRDAGTGFTGELFF
TRBV24-1	TRBD2	TRBJ2-1	NA	TGTGCCACCAGTGATTTGACTAGCGGGGGGGCCGGGAATGAGCAGTTCTTC	CATSDLTSGGAGNEQFF
TRBV6-5	TRBD1	TRBJ1-5	NA	TGTGCCAGTCTACTCGCAGGGGGAGGTCAGCCCCAGCATTTT	CASLLAGGGQPQHF
TRBV7-9	NA	TRBJ2-1	few	TGTGCCAGCGCTGACTACCGTGAGCAGTTCTTC	CASADYREQFF
TRBV9	NA	TRBJ2-3	few	TGTGCCAGCAGCGTAGTGGGCAGGGCCACAGATACGCAGTATTTT	CASSVVGRATDTQYF
TRBV3-1/TRBV3-2	NA	TRBJ2-3	few	TGTGCCAGCAGCCTGTCCTACAGCACAGATACGCAGTATTTT	CASSLSYSTDTQYF
TRBV6-1	NA	TRBJ2-7	NA	TGTGCCAGCAGTGAAGGACACCTGGGCTACGAGCAGTACTTC	CASSEGHLGYEQYF
TRBV7-7	TRBD2	TRBJ2-1	once	TGTGCCAGCAGCTTAGCGGTAACTAGCGGGGGCTACAATGAGCAGTTCTTC	CASSLAVTSGGYNEQFF
TRBV2	TRBD2	TRBJ2-4	NA	TGTGCCAGCAGGAAGATCCTAGCGGGGGGGCTAGGAAACATTCAGTACTTC	CASRKILAGGLGNIQYF
TRBV2	NA	TRBJ2-3	NA	TGTGCCAGCAGGAAGGGGCAGGGAATAGATACGCAGTATTTT	CASRKGQGIDTQYF
TRBV21-1	NA	TRBJ1-1	NA	TGTGCCAGCAGCAAAGAAGAGGAGTTACTCCAAATGAACACTGAAGCTTTCTTT	CASSKEEELLQMNTEAFF
TRBV6-6	NA	TRBJ2-7	NA	TGTGCCAGCAGCCAGAAAAACCAGGGGTACGAGCAGTACTTC	CASSQKNQGYEQYF
TRBV25-1	TRBD2	TRBJ2-7	NA	TGTGCCAGCAGTGGTCGGGAGGATAAGTACGAGCAGTACTTC	CASSGREDKYEQYF
TRBV6-5	NA	TRBJ1-6	NA	TGTGCCAGCACCCTACCCTCCGATTCACCCCTCCACTTT	CASTLPSDSPLHF
TRBV18	NA	TRBJ1-1	NA	TGTGCCAGCTCACCACGGGACAATCCCACTGAAGCTTTCTTT	CASSPRDNPTEAFF
TRBV19	NA	TRBJ1-2	NA	TGTGCCAGTAGTCCGGCCCAGCGGTCCTATGGCTACACCTTC	CASSPAQRSYGYTF
TRBV18	NA	TRBJ1-2	NA	TGTGCCAGCTCACCGCCTCGGGGGGGATATTACTATGGCTACACCTTC	CASSPPRGGYYYGYTF